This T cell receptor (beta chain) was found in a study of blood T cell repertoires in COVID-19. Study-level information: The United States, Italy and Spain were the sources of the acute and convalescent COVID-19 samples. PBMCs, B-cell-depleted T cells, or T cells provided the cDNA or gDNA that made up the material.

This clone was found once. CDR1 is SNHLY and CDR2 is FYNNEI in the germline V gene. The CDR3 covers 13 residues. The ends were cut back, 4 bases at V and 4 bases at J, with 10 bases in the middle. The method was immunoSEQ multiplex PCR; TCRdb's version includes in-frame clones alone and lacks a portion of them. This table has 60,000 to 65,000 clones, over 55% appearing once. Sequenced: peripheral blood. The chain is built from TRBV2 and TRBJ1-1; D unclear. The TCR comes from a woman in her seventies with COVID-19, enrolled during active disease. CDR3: CASSGEISTEAFF. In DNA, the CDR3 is TGTGCCAGCAGTGGCGAGATTTCCACTGAAGCTTTCTTT.